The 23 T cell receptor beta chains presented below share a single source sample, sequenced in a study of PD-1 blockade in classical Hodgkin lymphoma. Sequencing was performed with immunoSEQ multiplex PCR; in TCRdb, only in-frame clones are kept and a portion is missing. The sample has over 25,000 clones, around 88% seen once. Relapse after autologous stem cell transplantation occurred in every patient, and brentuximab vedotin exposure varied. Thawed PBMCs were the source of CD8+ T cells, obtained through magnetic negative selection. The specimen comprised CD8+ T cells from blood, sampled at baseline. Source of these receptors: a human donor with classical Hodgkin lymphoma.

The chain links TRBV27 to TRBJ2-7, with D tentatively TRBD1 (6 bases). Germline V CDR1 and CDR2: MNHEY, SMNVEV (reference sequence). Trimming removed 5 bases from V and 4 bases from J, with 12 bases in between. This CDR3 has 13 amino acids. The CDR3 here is CASSRTVSYEQYF. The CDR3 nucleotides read TGTGCCAGCAGTAGGACAGTTTCTTACGAGCAGTACTTC.

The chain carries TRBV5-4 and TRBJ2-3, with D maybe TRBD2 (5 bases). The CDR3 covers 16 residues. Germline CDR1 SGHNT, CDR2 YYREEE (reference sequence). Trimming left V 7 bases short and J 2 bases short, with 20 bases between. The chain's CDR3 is CASRVVGSPITDTQYF. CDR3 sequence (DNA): TGTGCCAGCCGGGTTGTTGGGAGCCCAATCACAGATACGCAGTATTTT.

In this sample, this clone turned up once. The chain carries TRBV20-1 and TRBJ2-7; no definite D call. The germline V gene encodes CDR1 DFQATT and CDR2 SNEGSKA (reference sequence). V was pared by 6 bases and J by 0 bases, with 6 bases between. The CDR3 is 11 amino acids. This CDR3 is CSAHDSYEQYF. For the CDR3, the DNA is TGCAGTGCCCACGACTCCTACGAGCAGTACTTC.

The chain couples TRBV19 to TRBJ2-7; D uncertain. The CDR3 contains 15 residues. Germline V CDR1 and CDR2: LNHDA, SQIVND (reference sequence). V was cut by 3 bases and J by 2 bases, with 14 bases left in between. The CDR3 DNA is TGTGCCAGTAGTATCTTGGCAGAGAACCCCTACGAGCAGTACTTC. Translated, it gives CASSILAENPYEQYF.

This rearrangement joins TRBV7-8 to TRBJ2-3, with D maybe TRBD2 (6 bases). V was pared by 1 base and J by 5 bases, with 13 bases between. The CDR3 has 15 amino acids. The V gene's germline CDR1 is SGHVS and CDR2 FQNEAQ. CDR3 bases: TGTGCCAGCAGCTTAGGGGGCAATAGCGGAGATACGCAGTATTTT. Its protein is CASSLGGNSGDTQYF.

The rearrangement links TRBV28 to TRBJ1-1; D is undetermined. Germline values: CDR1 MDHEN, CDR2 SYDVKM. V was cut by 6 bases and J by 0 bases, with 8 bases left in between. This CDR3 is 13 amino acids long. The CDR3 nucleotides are TGTGCCAGCAGCCCGAGTTTGAACACTGAAGCTTTCTTT. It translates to CASSPSLNTEAFF. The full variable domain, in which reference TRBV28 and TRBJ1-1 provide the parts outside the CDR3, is DVKVTQSSRYLVKRTGEKVFLECVQDMDHENMFWYRQDPGLGLRLIYFSYDVKMKEKGDIPEGYSVSREKKERFSLILESASTNQTSMYLCASSPSLNTEAFFGQGTRLTVV.

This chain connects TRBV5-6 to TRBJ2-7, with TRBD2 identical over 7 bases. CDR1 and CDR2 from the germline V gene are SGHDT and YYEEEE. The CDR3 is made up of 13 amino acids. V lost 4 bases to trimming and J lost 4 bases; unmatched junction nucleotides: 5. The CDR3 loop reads CASSREGLYEQYF. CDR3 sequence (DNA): TGTGCCAGCAGCAGGGAGGGTCTTTACGAGCAGTACTTC.

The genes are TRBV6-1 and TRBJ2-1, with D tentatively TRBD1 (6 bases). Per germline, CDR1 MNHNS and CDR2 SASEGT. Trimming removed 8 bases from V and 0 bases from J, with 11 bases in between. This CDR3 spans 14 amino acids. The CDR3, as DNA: TGTGCCAGCCGCAGGGGTGGCTCCTACAATGAGCAGTTCTTC. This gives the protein CASRRGGSYNEQFF.

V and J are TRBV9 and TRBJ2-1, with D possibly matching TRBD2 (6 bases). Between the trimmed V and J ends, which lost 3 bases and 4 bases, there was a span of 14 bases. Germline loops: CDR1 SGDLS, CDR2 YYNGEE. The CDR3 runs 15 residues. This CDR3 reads CASSGRDSTYNEQFF. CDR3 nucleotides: TGTGCCAGCAGCGGGCGGGACTCAACTTACAATGAGCAGTTCTTC.

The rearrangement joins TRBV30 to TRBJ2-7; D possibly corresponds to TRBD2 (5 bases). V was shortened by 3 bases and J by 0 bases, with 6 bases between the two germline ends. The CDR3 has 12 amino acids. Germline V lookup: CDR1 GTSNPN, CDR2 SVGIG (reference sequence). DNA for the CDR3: TGTGCCTGGAGCGGGGACTCCTACGAGCAGTACTTC. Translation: CAWSGDSYEQYF.

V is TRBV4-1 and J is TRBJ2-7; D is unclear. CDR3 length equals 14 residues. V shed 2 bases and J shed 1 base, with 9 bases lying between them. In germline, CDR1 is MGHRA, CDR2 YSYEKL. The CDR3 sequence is CASSQTLLSYEQYF. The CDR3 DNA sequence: TGCGCCAGCAGCCAAACTCTCCTTTCCTACGAGCAGTACTTC.

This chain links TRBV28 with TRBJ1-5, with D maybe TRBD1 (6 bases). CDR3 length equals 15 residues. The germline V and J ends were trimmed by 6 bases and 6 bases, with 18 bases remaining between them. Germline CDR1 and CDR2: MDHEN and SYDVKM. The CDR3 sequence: CASSKAFQGSQPQHF. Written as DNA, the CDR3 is TGTGCCAGCAGCAAAGCCTTTCAGGGGAGTCAGCCCCAGCATTTT.

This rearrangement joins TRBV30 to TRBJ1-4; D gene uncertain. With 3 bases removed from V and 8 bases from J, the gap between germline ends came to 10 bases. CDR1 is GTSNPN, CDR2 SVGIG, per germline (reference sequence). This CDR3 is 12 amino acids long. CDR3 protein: CAWSVSGEKLFF. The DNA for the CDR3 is TGTGCCTGGAGCGTCTCGGGGGAAAAACTGTTTTTT. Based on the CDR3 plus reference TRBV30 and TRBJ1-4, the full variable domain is SQTIHQWPATLVQPVGSPLSLECTVEGTSNPNLYWYRQAAGRGLQLLFYSVGIGQISSEVPQNLSASRPQDRQFILSSKKLLLSDSGFYLCAWSVSGEKLFFGSGTQLSVL.

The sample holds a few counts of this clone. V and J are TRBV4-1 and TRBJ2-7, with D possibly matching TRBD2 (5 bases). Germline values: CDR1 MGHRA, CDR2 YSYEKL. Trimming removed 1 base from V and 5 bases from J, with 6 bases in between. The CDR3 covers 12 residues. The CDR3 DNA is TGCGCCAGCAGCCAAGGGGGAGACGAGCAGTACTTC. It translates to CASSQGGDEQYF.

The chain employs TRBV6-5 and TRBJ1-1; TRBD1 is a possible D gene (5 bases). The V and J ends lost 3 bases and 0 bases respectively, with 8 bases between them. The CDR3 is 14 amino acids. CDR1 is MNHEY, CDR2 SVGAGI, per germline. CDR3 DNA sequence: TGTGCCAGCAGTTATCAGGGAGTGAACACTGAAGCTTTCTTT. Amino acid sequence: CASSYQGVNTEAFF.

The CDR3 DNA is TGTGCCAGCAGCCAAGGGAGAGGACAGGGTGGTAATCAGCCCCAGCATTTT. Protein sequence: CASSQGRGQGGNQPQHF. V and J are TRBV5-6 and TRBJ1-5; 8 nucleotides line up with TRBD1. The V gene end was trimmed by 4 bases and the J gene end by 4 bases; junction bases not matched to a gene: 13. The germline gives CDR1 SGHDT, CDR2 YYEEEE. The CDR3 extends over 17 amino acids.

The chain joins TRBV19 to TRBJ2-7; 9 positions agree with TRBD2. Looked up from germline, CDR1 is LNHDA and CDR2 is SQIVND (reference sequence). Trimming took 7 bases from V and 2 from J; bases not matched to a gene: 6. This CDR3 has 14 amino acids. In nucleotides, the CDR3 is TGTGCCAGTAAGGAGCGCGGGAGGGCCTACGAGCAGTACTTC. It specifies CASKERGRAYEQYF.

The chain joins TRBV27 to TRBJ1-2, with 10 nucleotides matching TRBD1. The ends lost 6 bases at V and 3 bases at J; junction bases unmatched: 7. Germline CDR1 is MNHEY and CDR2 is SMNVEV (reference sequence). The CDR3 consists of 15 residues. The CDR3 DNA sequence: TGTGCCAGCAGAAGCGGACAGGGGGGTTACTATGGCTACACCTTC. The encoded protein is CASRSGQGGYYGYTF.

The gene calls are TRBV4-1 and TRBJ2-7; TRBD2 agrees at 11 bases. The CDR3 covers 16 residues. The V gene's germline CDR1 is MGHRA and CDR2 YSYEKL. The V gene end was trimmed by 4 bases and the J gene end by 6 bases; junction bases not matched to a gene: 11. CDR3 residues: CASSPRGKTSGTEQYF. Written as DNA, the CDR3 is TGCGCCAGCAGCCCCCGGGGAAAGACTAGCGGGACCGAGCAGTACTTC.

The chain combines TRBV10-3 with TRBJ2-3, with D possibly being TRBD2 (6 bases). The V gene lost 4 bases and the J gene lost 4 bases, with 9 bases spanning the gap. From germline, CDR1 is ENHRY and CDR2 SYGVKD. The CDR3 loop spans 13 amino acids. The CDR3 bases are TGTGCCATCAGTGGTCGACTAGCAGATACGCAGTATTTT. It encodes CAISGRLADTQYF.

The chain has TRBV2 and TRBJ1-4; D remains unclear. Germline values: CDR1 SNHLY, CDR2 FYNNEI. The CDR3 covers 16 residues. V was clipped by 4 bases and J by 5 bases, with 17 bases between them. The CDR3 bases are TGTGCCAGCAGTGTGGACCCCCAGGCCCTAAATGAAAAACTGTTTTTT. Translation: CASSVDPQALNEKLFF.

CDR3 loop: CASRQSYQGQTNTGELFF. As DNA, the CDR3 is TGTGCCAGCAGACAAAGCTACCAGGGACAGACCAACACCGGGGAGCTGTTTTTT. The chain links TRBV14 to TRBJ2-2; 7 bases fit TRBD1. The V gene end was trimmed by 6 bases and the J gene end by 2 bases; junction bases not matched to a gene: 15. Germline values: CDR1 SGHDN, CDR2 FVKESK. This CDR3 has 18 amino acids.

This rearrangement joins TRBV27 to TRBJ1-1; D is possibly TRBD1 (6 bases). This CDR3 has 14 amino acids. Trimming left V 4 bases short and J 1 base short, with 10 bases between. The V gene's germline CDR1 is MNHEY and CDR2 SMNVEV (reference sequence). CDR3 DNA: TGTGCCAGCAGTTCGGGGGCGGGGAACACTGAAGCTTTCTTT. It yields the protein CASSSGAGNTEAFF.